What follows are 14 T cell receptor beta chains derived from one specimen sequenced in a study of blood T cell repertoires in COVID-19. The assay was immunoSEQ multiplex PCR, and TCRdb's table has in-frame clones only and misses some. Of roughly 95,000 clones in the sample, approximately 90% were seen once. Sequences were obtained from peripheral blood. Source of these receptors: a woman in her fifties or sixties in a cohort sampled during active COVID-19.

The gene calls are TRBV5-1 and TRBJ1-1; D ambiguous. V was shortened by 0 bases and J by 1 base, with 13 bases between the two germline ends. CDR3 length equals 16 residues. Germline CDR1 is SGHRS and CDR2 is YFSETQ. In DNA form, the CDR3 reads TGCGCCAGCAGCTTGGGGCCCGGAGGTGGGAACACTGAAGCTTTCTTT. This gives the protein CASSLGPGGGNTEAFF. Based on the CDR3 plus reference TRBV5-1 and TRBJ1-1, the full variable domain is KAGVTQTPRYLIKTRGQQVTLSCSPISGHRSVSWYQQTPGQGLQFLFEYFSETQRNKGNFPGRFSGRQFSNSRSEMNVSTLELGDSALYLCASSLGPGGGNTEAFFGQGTRLTVV.

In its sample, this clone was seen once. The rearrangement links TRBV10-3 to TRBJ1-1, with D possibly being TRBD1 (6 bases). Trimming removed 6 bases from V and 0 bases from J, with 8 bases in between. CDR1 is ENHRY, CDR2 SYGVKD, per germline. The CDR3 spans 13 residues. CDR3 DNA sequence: TGTGCCATCAGGGGGACAATGAACACTGAAGCTTTCTTT. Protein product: CAIRGTMNTEAFF.

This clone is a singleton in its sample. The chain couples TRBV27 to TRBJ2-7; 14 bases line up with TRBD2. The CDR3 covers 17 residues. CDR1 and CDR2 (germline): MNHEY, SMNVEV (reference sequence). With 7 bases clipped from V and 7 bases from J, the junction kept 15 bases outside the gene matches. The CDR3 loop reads CASKRPGTSGGFGEQYF. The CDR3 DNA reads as TGTGCCAGCAAACGACCCGGGACTAGCGGGGGCTTCGGTGAGCAGTACTTC.

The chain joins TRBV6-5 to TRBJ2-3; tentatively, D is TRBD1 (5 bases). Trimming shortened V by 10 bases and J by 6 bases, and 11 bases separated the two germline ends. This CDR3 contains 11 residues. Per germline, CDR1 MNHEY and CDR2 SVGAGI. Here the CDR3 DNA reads TGTGCCACCCTCAGGGTGGATACGCAGTATTTT. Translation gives CATLRVDTQYF.

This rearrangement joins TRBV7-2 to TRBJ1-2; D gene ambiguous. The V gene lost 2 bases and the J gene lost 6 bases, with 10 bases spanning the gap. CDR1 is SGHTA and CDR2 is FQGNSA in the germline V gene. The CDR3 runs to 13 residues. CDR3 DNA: TGTGCCAGCAGCTTAAACCGGAGAGATGGCTACACCTTC. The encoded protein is CASSLNRRDGYTF.

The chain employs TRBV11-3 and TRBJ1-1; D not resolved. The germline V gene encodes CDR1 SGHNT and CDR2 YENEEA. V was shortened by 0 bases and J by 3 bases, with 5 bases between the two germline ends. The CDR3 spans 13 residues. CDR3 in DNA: TGTGCCAGCAGCTTAGAGAGGTACACTGAAGCTTTCTTT. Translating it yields CASSLERYTEAFF.

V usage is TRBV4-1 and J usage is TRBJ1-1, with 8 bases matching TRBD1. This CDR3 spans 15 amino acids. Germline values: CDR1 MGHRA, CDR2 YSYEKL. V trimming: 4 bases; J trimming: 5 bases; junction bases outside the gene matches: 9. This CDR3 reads CASSPRTGKSTEAFF. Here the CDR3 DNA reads TGCGCCAGCAGCCCCCGGACAGGGAAGAGTACTGAAGCTTTCTTT.

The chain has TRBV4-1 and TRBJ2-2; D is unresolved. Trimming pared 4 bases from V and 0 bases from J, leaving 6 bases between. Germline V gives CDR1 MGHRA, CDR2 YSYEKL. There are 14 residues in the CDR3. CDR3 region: CASSLGPNTGELFF. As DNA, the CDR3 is TGCGCCAGCAGCCTGGGCCCGAACACCGGGGAGCTGTTTTTT.

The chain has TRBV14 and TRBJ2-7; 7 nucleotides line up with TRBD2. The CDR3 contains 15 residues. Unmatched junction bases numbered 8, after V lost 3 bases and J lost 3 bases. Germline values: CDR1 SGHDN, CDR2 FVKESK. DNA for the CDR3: TGTGCCAGCAGCCAGGGCTGGGGAGGGTACTACGAGCAGTACTTC. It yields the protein CASSQGWGGYYEQYF.

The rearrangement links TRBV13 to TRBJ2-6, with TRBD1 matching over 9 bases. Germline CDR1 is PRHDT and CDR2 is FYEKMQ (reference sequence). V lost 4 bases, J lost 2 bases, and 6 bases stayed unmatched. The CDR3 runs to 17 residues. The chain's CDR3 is CASSSRDRAPGANVLTF. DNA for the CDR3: TGTGCCAGCAGCTCCCGGGACAGGGCTCCTGGGGCCAACGTCCTGACTTTC.

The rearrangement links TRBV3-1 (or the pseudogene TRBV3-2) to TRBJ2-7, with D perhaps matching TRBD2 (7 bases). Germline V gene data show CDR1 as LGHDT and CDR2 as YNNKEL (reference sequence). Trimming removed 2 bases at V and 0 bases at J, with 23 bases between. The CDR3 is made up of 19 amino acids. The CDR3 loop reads CASSQSTGGGLRSSYEQYF. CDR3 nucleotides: TGTGCCAGCAGCCAAAGTACGGGGGGCGGCCTCCGGAGCTCCTACGAGCAGTACTTC.

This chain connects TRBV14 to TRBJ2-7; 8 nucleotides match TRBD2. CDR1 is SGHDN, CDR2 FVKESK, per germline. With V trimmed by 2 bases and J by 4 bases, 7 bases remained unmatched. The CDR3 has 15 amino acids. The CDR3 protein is CASSQLSGSGYEQYF. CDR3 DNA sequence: TGTGCCAGCAGCCAACTGAGCGGGAGCGGGTACGAGCAGTACTTC.

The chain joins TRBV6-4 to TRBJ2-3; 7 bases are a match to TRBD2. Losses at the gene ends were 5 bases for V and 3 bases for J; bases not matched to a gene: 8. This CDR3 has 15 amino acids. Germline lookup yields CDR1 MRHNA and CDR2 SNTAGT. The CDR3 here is CASSRGRARTDTQYF. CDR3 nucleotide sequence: TGTGCCAGCAGTCGGGGGAGGGCGCGGACAGATACGCAGTATTTT.

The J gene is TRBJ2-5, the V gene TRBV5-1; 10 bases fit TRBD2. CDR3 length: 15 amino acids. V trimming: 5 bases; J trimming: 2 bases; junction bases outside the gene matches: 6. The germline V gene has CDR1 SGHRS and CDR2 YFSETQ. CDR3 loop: CASRERGGSQETQYF. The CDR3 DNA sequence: TGCGCCAGCAGGGAGCGGGGGGGTTCTCAAGAGACCCAGTACTTC. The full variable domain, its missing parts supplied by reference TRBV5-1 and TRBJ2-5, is KAGVTQTPRYLIKTRGQQVTLSCSPISGHRSVSWYQQTPGQGLQFLFEYFSETQRNKGNFPGRFSGRQFSNSRSEMNVSTLELGDSALYLCASRERGGSQETQYFGPGTRLLVL.